This T cell receptor (beta chain) was sequenced during a study of neurological immune-mediated disorders. Study-level points and caveats: Multiple sclerosis patients had less TCR clonal expansion than even healthy controls, unlike HTLV-1-associated myelopathy.

Preparation of the unsorted libraries drew on 2 million PBMCs stored at -80 C. J was trimmed by 2 bases and V by 3 bases; bases with no gene match: 5. CDR3 length: 15 amino acids. CDR1 is KGHSH and CDR2 is LQKENI in the germline V gene. The cDNA came from 5'RACE with 10-nucleotide random UMIs. Via MiXCR, TCRdb re-called the 5' RACE reads, giving one row per CDR3 protein. The sample carries tens of thousands of distinct CDR3 sequences, less than 15% recorded once. This clonotype has ten or more counts. The antigen is unknown. The chain links TRBV18 to TRBJ2-7, with 9 positions matching TRBD2. What was sequenced was PBMCs. The TCR sequence derives from a man aged 55 to 70 in good health. The CDR3 is CASSPIAGAPYEQYF. DNA for the CDR3: TGTGCCAGCTCACCGATAGCGGGAGCCCCCTACGAGCAGTACTTC.